This T cell receptor (beta chain) came from a study of memory CD4+ T cells and cytomegalovirus serostatus. At the level of the study: Healthy Belgian adult donors included about nine CMV-positive and approximately 25 CMV-negative people.

This clone occurred once. What it binds is not known. Notes on the study in general: Each of approximately 63 CMV-associated TCRbeta sequences occurred in one to five individuals.

In the original workflow: After removing out-of-frame reads, 2 million to 2.5 million distinct TCRbeta sequences remained. Clones were read by immunoSEQ multiplex PCR, and TCRdb kept only the in-frame ones, dropping some. Clone size and V and J calls were adopted from that table, with D and trimming inferred from the DNA. Of about 46,000 clones listed, around 74% are singletons. This CDR3 contains 14 residues. Deletions cut 1 base from V and 2 bases from J, with 9 bases between. Germline loops: CDR1 MNHNS, CDR2 SASEGT. Single viable CD3+CD4+CD8-CD45RO+ cells were sorted as the memory CD4+ T cells. Total CD4+ T cells were enriched by CD4 positive selection.

Input material: memory CD4+ T cells from blood. V and J are TRBV6-1 and TRBJ2-7; possibly TRBD1 for D (6 bases). The receptor was isolated from an adult in good health and CMV-seronegative. The CDR3 is CASSEEGDTYEQYF. CDR3 nucleotide sequence: TGTGCCAGCAGTGAAGAGGGGGACACCTACGAGCAGTACTTC.